The 5 T cell receptor beta chains below were found in one sample sequenced in a study of blood T cell repertoires in COVID-19. The method was immunoSEQ multiplex PCR; TCRdb's version includes in-frame clones alone and lacks a portion of them. Among a few hundred thousand clones listed, roughly 91% were seen once. What was sequenced was PBMCs or T cells enriched from blood (not recorded which). These receptors came from a woman aged 45 to 65 who had been exposed to COVID-19.

The sample holds one count of this clone. The chain couples TRBV19 to TRBJ2-1, with D perhaps matching TRBD1 (5 bases). V was trimmed by 4 bases and J by 4 bases, leaving 14 bases between them. The CDR3 is made up of 15 amino acids. The germline gives CDR1 LNHDA, CDR2 SQIVND (reference sequence). Here the CDR3 reads CASSTSGIGYNEQFF. The CDR3 DNA reads TGTGCCAGTAGTACATCAGGGATTGGGTACAATGAGCAGTTCTTC.

The count of this clone is one. The rearrangement joins TRBV28 to TRBJ1-4; the D is unclear. The germline gives CDR1 MDHEN, CDR2 SYDVKM. The V end was cut by 4 bases, the J end by 0 bases, with 12 bases between. The CDR3 contains 16 residues. The CDR3 bases are TGTGCCAGCAGTTCTCCGCGACTTACAACTAATGAAAAACTGTTTTTT. It yields the protein CASSSPRLTTNEKLFF.

The chain is built from TRBV6-5 and TRBJ2-7; 7 nucleotides match TRBD1. Trimming removed 6 bases from V and 5 bases from J; junction bases left unmatched: 13. This CDR3 has 15 residues. Germline CDR1 reads MNHEY; CDR2 reads SVGAGI. Here the CDR3 reads CASRRLTGMMDEQYF. In DNA, the CDR3 is TGTGCCAGCAGGCGACTGACAGGGATGATGGACGAGCAGTACTTC.

This sequence joins TRBV9 and TRBJ2-2, with 12 bases fitting TRBD2. The ends lost 3 bases at V and 4 bases at J; junction bases unmatched: 7. CDR1 is SGDLS, CDR2 YYNGEE, per germline. CDR3 size: 17 residues. CDR3 sequence (DNA): TGTGCCAGCAGCGCTAGCGGGGGGGCGACGGGCACCGGGGAGCTGTTTTTT. Its translation is CASSASGGATGTGELFF.

This chain links TRBV14 with TRBJ1-2; maybe TRBD1 (5 bases). This CDR3 has 15 amino acids. Germline V gene sequence: CDR1 SGHDN, CDR2 FVKESK. Trimming stripped 2 bases from V and 7 bases from J, with 17 bases between. The CDR3 sequence is CASSQMIGVEAGYTF. For the CDR3, the DNA is TGTGCCAGCAGCCAAATGATAGGGGTAGAGGCTGGCTACACCTTC.